This T cell receptor beta chain was retrieved from a study of beta chain features in type 1 diabetes. Overall study: Age, gender, cell numbers and subset yield matched between patients and controls.

Only a few counts were recorded for this clone. Expressed TCRB transcripts got sequenced, as all isolated RNA was reverse transcribed. The assay was immunoSEQ multiplex PCR, and TCRdb's table has in-frame clones only and misses some. The table shows around 300,000 clones, with approximately 11% occurring only once. One heparinised draw, averaging roughly 0.12 L, was taken per donor. By way of CD45RO/CCR7/CD25/CD127/CD95/CD27, the CD4+ regulatory, stem cell-like memory, central memory and naive cells were sorted. Sorted populations were all over 95% pure. Germline V gene sequence: CDR1 SQVTM, CDR2 ANQGSEA. Losses at the gene ends were 7 bases for V and 2 bases for J; bases not matched to a gene: 10. This CDR3 spans 14 amino acids.

The TCR was taken from a woman in her 30s in good health. The chain has TRBV29-1 and TRBJ2-5; 7 bases line up with TRBD1. The sample consisted of naive CD4+ T cells from blood. CDR3 DNA: TGCAGCGCCCCGATAGGGACAGCTCAAGAGACCCAGTACTTC. The encoded protein is CSAPIGTAQETQYF.